This TCR beta chain appears in the sequencing data of a study of cytotoxic CD8 clonotypes in ibrutinib-treated CLL. At the level of the study: After median around 68 months, approximately 15 stayed in remission, some twelve progressed; responses 25 or so partial, 2 complete. There were, on average, about 240,000 productive templates and over 80,000 productive rearrangements per sample.

The CDR3 loop spans 14 amino acids. The V end lost 3 bases, the J end lost 7 bases, and 12 bases lay between the germline ends. Germline CDR1 and CDR2: SGHAT and FQNNGV. The study, taken as a whole, reports: Having risen at ibrutinib response, clonality had fallen back toward baseline by progression.

TCRdb keeps only in-frame clones here, not all; method: immunoSEQ multiplex PCR. The sample carries roughly 180,000 clones, around 80% recorded once. As regards this clone: Its target is unknown.

This material consisted of PBMCs, taken after 24 months of ibrutinib treatment. The chain links TRBV11-2 to TRBJ2-2, with D hard to call. This receptor was taken from a human donor with chronic lymphocytic leukemia. In DNA form, the CDR3 reads TGTGCCAGCAGCTTCGTAGCTGAACACGGGGAGCTGTTTTTT. The encoded protein is CASSFVAEHGELFF.